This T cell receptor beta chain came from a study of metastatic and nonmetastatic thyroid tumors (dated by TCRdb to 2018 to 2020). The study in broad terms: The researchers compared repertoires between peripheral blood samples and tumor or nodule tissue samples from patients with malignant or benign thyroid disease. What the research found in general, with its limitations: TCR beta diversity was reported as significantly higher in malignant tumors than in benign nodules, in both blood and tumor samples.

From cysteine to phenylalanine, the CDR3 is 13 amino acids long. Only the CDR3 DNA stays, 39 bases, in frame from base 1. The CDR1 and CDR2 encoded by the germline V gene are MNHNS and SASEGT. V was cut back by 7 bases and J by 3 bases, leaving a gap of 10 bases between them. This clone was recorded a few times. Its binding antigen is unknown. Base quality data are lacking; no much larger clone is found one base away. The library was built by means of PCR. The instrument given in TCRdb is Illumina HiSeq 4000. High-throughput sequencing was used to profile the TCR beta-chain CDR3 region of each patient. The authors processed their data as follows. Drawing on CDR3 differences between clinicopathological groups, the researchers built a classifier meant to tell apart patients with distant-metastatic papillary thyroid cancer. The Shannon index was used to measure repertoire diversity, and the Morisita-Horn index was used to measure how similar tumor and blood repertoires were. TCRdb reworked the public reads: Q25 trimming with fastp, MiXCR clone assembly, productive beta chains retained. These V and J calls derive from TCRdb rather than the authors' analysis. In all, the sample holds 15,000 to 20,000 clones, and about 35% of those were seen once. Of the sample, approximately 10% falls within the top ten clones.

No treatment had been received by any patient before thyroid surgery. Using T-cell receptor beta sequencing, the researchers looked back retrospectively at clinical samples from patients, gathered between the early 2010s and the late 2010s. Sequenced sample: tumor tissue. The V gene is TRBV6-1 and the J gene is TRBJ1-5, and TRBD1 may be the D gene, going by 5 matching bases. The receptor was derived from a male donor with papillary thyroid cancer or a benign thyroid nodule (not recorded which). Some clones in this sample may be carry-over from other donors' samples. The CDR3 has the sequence CASMGQVNQPQHF. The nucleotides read TGTGCCAGCATGGGGCAGGTCAATCAGCCCCAGCATTTT.